These T cell receptor beta chains were read from a single sample in a study of blood T cells in healthy people across ages. TCRdb re-called the 5' RACE reads with MiXCR, one entry per CDR3 protein. The table includes about 720,000 distinct CDR3 sequences, around 25% detected once. These data also featured in a second study, about T cells of mothers and their children.

The material sequenced was blood. All receptors derive from a boy between 10 and 17 years old in good health. CDR3s include the opening cysteine and the closing phenylalanine or tryptophan.

v_call: TRBV7-2
cdr3_aa: CASSLRLAVDTQYF

v_call: TRBV20-1
cdr3_aa: CSAILGSYNEQFF

v_call: TRBV5-1
cdr3_aa: CASSFWEASSGNTIYF

v_call: TRBV4-3
cdr3_aa: CASSQDERTGELFF

v_call: TRBV10-3
cdr3_aa: CAIRNPGDRQYF

v_call: TRBV20-1
cdr3_aa: CSAPVTSLAGELFF

v_call: TRBV11-2
cdr3_aa: CASGLGPAVYEQYF

v_call: TRBV7-9
cdr3_aa: CAGQRREDGEQYF

v_call: TRBV29-1
cdr3_aa: CSVEPQRGVSYNEQFF

v_call: TRBV19
cdr3_aa: CASSLQGAANQPQYF

v_call: TRBV7-9
cdr3_aa: CASSLGPGQGPYF

v_call: TRBV7-9
cdr3_aa: CASSLPGDWEKLFF

v_call: TRBV29-1
cdr3_aa: CSVGGQVYGYTF

v_call: TRBV6-2/TRBV6-3
cdr3_aa: CATRTNRDSPSYEQYF

v_call: TRBV20-1
cdr3_aa: CSAANRRDEQFF

v_call: TRBV28
cdr3_aa: CASSSGTGLTGELFF

v_call: TRBV5-4
cdr3_aa: CASSPRDRTDTQYF

v_call: TRBV9
cdr3_aa: CASSVVGQGYEQYF

v_call: TRBV20-1
cdr3_aa: CSATGTLPIYGYTF

v_call: TRBV7-9
cdr3_aa: CASSHRAGPETQYF

v_call: TRBV12-3/TRBV12-4
cdr3_aa: CASSLMTSGEVYEQYF

v_call: TRBV28
cdr3_aa: CASSPGTEFYGYTF

v_call: TRBV7-8
cdr3_aa: CASSGWQGALGLTQETQYF

v_call: TRBV4-2
cdr3_aa: CASSQRASGRDTQYF

v_call: TRBV5-1
cdr3_aa: CASSLLLQGTDTQYF

v_call: TRBV5-1
cdr3_aa: CASSLEGGSPYEQYF

v_call: TRBV20-1
cdr3_aa: CSASRDRGTTDTQYF

v_call: TRBV18
cdr3_aa: CASSTRQDNEQFF

v_call: TRBV7-9
cdr3_aa: CASSLVGAAEKLFF

v_call: TRBV20-1
cdr3_aa: CSARVGTDTQYF

v_call: TRBV28
cdr3_aa: CASSPRQGAPNSPLHF

v_call: TRBV28
cdr3_aa: CASSASGGHQETQYF

v_call: TRBV5-8
cdr3_aa: CASSLVFSSEVTGGYGYTF

v_call: TRBV20-1
cdr3_aa: CSATPGLGANVLTF

v_call: TRBV4-3
cdr3_aa: CASSPIPGLAAGELFF

v_call: TRBV20-1
cdr3_aa: CSARLGLGPPFF

v_call: TRBV25-1
cdr3_aa: CASSTGFSQPQHF

v_call: TRBV27
cdr3_aa: CASSLSREYEQYF

v_call: TRBV4-2
cdr3_aa: CASSQDEFAGGGDEQYF

v_call: TRBV25-1
cdr3_aa: CASRTWGQNTEAFF

v_call: TRBV5-5
cdr3_aa: CASSFQGASGRTEAFF

v_call: TRBV10-3
cdr3_aa: CAISSPGPTSYEQYF

v_call: TRBV28
cdr3_aa: CASSQTKGQYF

v_call: TRBV5-1
cdr3_aa: CASSFDGRAQNEQYF

v_call: TRBV7-2
cdr3_aa: CASSLSGTVSYSNQPQHF

v_call: TRBV5-1
cdr3_aa: CASSKIAGGPSDEQFF

v_call: TRBV18
cdr3_aa: CAGSPSPEFSYEQYF

v_call: TRBV20-1
cdr3_aa: CSARKEAYEQYF

v_call: TRBV20-1
cdr3_aa: CSARDKWDTRPDIQYF

v_call: TRBV24-1
cdr3_aa: CATSDLGMSGGQETQYF

v_call: TRBV20-1
cdr3_aa: CSAREGTGGIGETQYF

v_call: TRBV6-2/TRBV6-3
cdr3_aa: CASSRDSTKFTIYF

v_call: TRBV4-3
cdr3_aa: CASRVYEQYF